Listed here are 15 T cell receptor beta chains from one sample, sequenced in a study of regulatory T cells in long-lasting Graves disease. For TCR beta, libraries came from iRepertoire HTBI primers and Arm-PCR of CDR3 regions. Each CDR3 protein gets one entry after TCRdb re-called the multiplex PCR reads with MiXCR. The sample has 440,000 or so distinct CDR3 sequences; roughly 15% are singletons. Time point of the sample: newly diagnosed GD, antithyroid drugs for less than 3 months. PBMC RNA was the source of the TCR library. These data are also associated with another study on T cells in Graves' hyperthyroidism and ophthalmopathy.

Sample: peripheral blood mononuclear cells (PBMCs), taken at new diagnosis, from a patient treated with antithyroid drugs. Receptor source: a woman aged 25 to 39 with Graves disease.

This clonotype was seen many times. CDR3 sequence reads: CAISSGLAADTQYF. The CDR3 DNA follows: TGTGCCATCAGTTCCGGACTAGCGGCAGATACGCAGTATTTT. The chain couples TRBV10-3 to TRBJ2-3; 10 nucleotides align to TRBD2. The CDR3 sequence is 14 residues long. CDR1 and CDR2 from the germline V gene are ENHRY and SYGVKD. J was trimmed by 4 bases and V by 5 bases; bases with no gene match: 3.

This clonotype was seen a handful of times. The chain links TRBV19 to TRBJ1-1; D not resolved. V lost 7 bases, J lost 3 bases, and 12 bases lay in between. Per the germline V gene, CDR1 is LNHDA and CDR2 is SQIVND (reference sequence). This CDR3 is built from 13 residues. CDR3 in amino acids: CASKEGRYTEAFF. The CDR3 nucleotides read TGTGCCAGTAAGGAAGGGCGGTACACTGAAGCTTTCTTT.

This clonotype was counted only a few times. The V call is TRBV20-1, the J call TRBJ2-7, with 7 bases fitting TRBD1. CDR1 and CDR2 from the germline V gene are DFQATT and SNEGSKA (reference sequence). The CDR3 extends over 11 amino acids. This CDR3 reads CSPAQGDEQYF. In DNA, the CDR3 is TGCAGCCCAGCGCAGGGGGACGAGCAGTACTTC.

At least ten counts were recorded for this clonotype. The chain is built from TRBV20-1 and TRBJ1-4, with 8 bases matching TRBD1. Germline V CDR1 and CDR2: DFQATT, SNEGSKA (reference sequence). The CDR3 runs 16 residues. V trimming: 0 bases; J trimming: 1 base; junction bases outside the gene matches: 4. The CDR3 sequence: CSARDRGQGTNEKLFF. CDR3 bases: TGCAGTGCTAGAGACAGGGGGCAAGGAACTAATGAAAAACTGTTTTTT.

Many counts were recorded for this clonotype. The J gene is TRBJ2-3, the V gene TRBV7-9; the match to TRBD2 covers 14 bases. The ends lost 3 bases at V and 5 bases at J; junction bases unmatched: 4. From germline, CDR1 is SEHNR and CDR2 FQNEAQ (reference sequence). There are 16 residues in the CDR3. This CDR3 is CASSLGLAGVGDTQYF. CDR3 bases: TGTGCCAGCAGCTTGGGACTAGCGGGAGTTGGAGATACGCAGTATTTT.

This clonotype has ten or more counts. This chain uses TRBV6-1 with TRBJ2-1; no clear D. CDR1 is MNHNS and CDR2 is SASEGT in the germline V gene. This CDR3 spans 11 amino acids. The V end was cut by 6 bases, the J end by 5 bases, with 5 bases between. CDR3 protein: CASRQNNEQFF. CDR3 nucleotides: TGTGCCAGCAGGCAAAACAATGAGCAGTTCTTC.

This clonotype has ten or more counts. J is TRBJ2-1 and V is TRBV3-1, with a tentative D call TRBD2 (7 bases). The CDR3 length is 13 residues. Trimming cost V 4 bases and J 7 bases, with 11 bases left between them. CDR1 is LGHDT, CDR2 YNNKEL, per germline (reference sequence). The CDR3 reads CASSLKGGNEQFF. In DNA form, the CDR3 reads TGTGCCAGCAGCCTGAAGGGGGGGAATGAGCAGTTCTTC.

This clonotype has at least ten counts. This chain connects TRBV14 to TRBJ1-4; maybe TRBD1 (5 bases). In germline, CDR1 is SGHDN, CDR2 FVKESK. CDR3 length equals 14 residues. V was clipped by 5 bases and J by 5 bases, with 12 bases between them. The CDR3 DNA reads TGTGCCAGCAGCGCCCGGGACGGAAATGAAAAACTGTTTTTT. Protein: CASSARDGNEKLFF. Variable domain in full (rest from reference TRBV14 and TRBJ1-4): EAGVTQFPSHSVIEKGQTVTLRCDPISGHDNLYWYRRVMGKEIKFLLHFVKESKQDESGMPNNRFLAERTGGTYSTLKVQPAELEDSGVYFCASSARDGNEKLFFGSGTQLSVL.

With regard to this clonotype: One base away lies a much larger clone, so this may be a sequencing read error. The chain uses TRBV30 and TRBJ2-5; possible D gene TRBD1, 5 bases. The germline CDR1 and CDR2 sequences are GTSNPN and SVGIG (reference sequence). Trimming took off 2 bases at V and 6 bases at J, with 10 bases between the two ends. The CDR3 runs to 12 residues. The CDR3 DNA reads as TGTGCCTGGAGTTCAGGGCTACAGACCCAGTACTTC. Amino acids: CAWSSGLQTQYF.

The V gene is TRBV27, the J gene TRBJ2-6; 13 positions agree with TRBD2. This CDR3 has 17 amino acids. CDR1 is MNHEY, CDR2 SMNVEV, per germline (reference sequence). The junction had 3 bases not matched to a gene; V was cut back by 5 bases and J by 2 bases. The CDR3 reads CASSLLAGGPGANVLTF. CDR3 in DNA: TGTGCCAGCAGTCTACTAGCGGGAGGGCCTGGGGCCAACGTCCTGACTTTC.

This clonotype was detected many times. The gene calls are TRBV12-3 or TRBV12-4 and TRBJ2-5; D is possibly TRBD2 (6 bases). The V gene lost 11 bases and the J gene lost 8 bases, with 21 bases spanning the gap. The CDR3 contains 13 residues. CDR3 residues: CACQRVSEGTQYF. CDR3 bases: TGTGCCTGCCAGAGGGTATCGGAGGGTACCCAGTACTTC.

The CDR3 bases are TGTGCCACCAGCAGAGATGGGGGAATGAACACTGAAGCTTTCTTT. Translating gives CATSRDGGMNTEAFF. This chain links TRBV15 with TRBJ1-1, with D maybe TRBD1 (5 bases). V dropped 0 bases and J dropped 0 bases, with 8 bases sitting between them. The germline V gene has CDR1 LNHNV and CDR2 YYDKDF (reference sequence). The CDR3 extends over 15 amino acids.

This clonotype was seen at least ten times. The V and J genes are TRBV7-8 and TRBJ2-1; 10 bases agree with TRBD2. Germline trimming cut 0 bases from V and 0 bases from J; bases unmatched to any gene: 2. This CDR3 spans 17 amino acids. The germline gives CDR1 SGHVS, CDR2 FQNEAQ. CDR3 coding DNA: TGTGCCAGCAGCTTAGCGCCTAGCGGGAGCTCCTACAATGAGCAGTTCTTC. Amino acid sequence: CASSLAPSGSSYNEQFF.

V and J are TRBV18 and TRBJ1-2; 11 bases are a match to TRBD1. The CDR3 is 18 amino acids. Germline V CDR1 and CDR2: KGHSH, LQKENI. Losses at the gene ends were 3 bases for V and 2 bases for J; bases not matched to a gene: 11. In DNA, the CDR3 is TGTGCCAGCTCACCGGGACAGGACAGGGGGCGCCCGAACTATGGCTACACCTTC. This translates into CASSPGQDRGRPNYGYTF. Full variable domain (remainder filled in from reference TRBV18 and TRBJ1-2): NAGVMQNPRHLVRRRGQEARLRCSPMKGHSHVYWYRQLPEEGLKFMVYLQKENIIDESGMPKERFSAEFPKEGPSILRIQQVVRGDSAAYFCASSPGQDRGRPNYGYTFGSGTRLTVV.

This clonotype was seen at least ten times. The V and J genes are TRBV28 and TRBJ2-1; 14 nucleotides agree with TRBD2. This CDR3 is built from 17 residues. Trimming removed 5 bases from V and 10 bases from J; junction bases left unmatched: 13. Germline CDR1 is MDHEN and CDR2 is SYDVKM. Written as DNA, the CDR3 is TGTGCCAGCAGTGACCTGACCGGGACTAGCGGGAGCTGGGAGCAGTTCTTC. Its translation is CASSDLTGTSGSWEQFF.